Presented here are 29 T cell receptor beta chains from one specimen sequenced in a study of T cell changes during pregnancy in multiple sclerosis. This table comes from immunoSEQ multiplex PCR, and its TCRdb copy is limited to in-frame clones, with some not included. The repertoire holds fewer than 25,000 clones, with 85% to 90% as singletons. The source material was CD8+ T cells from peripheral blood mononuclear cells, sampled in the first trimester of pregnancy. These receptors came from a female donor with multiple sclerosis, enrolled in a pregnancy study.

The V call is TRBV28, the J call TRBJ2-1; 9 bases fit TRBD2. Trimming removed 8 bases from V and 8 bases from J; junction bases left unmatched: 13. Germline V gene sequence: CDR1 MDHEN, CDR2 SYDVKM. The CDR3 has 15 residues. The CDR3 is CASGTIAGVGDEQFF. CDR3 sequence (DNA): TGTGCCAGCGGGACCATAGCGGGAGTAGGAGATGAGCAGTTCTTC.

This chain joins TRBV4-3 and TRBJ2-7; a weak D match, TRBD1 (6 bases). Germline CDR1 and CDR2: LGHNA and YSLEER. This CDR3 comprises 14 residues. Trimming pared 1 base from V and 3 bases from J, leaving 10 bases between. This CDR3 is CASSQGQASYEQYF. In DNA, the CDR3 is TGCGCCAGCAGCCAAGGACAGGCTAGCTACGAGCAGTACTTC.

This clone was counted only a few times. This rearrangement joins TRBV25-1 to TRBJ2-1; perhaps TRBD1 as D (6 bases). The V gene lost 5 bases and the J gene lost 10 bases, with 15 bases spanning the gap. CDR1 MGHDK and CDR2 SYGVNS come from the germline V gene. The CDR3 extends over 13 amino acids. The CDR3: CASSYGTKREQFF. The CDR3 nucleotides are TGTGCCAGCAGTTACGGGACAAAACGAGAGCAGTTCTTC.

This clone was seen more than once but under ten times. The CDR3 protein is CASSLSGQGPQETQYF. The CDR3 DNA reads as TGTGCCAGCAGTTTATCGGGGCAGGGCCCACAAGAGACCCAGTACTTC. V and J are TRBV27 and TRBJ2-5; D might be TRBD1 (5 bases). Germline assignment: CDR1 MNHEY and CDR2 SMNVEV (reference sequence). The CDR3 has 16 residues. Trimming shortened V by 0 bases and J by 2 bases, and 13 bases separated the two germline ends.

J is TRBJ2-7 and V is TRBV4-3, with 11 positions matching TRBD1. The CDR3 covers 15 residues. J gave up 3 bases and V 3 bases, and 4 bases lay outside the gene matches. Germline V gene sequence: CDR1 LGHNA, CDR2 YSLEER. The CDR3 protein is CASSQTGTGGYEQYF. In DNA form, the CDR3 reads TGCGCCAGCAGCCAGACCGGGACAGGGGGCTACGAGCAGTACTTC.

The chain carries TRBV27 and TRBJ1-1; D gene ambiguous. The CDR3 has 15 residues. Germline V gives CDR1 MNHEY, CDR2 SMNVEV (reference sequence). V was cut by 1 base and J by 1 base, with 10 bases left in between. CDR3 nucleotides: TGTGCCAGCAGTTTATGGGGTGGAGGGAACACTGAAGCTTTCTTT. It is translated as CASSLWGGGNTEAFF.

The gene calls are TRBV4-2 and TRBJ2-7; 10 bases align to TRBD2. The V segment lost 0 bases and the J segment 1 base; nucleotides outside the gene matches: 3. The length of the CDR3 is 16 residues. Germline V gene lookup returns CDR1 LGHNA and CDR2 YNFKEQ. CDR3 loop: CASSQEPSGSSYEQYF. The CDR3 DNA is TGTGCCAGCAGCCAAGAACCTAGCGGGAGTTCCTACGAGCAGTACTTC.

The genes are TRBV28 and TRBJ2-1; no definite D call. CDR1 and CDR2 (germline): MDHEN, SYDVKM. V lost 2 bases, J lost 10 bases, and 12 bases lay in between. This CDR3 is built from 13 residues. The CDR3 here is CASSLSGASEQFF. The CDR3 DNA follows: TGTGCCAGCAGTTTAAGTGGAGCATCCGAGCAGTTCTTC. Supplemented by reference TRBV28 and TRBJ2-1, the full variable domain reads DVKVTQSSRYLVKRTGEKVFLECVQDMDHENMFWYRQDPGLGLRLIYFSYDVKMKEKGDIPEGYSVSREKKERFSLILESASTNQTSMYLCASSLSGASEQFFGPGTRLTVL.

This chain links TRBV11-3 with TRBJ2-1; D perhaps matches TRBD2 (6 bases). V was trimmed by 5 bases and J by 8 bases, leaving 13 bases between them. Germline-derived CDR1 and CDR2 are SGHNT and YENEEA. This CDR3 has 13 residues. The CDR3 loop reads CASSPRLDHEQFF. Written as DNA, the CDR3 is TGTGCCAGCAGCCCTAGACTAGACCATGAGCAGTTCTTC.

The V gene is TRBV15, the J gene TRBJ1-5, with D perhaps matching TRBD1 (6 bases). Germline-derived CDR1 and CDR2 are LNHNV and YYDKDF (reference sequence). The CDR3 is 15 residues long. The V end was cut by 1 base, the J end by 3 bases, with 10 bases between. The CDR3: CATSRVGGLNQPQHF. The CDR3 nucleotides read TGTGCCACCAGCAGAGTTGGGGGCCTCAATCAGCCCCAGCATTTT.

This chain connects TRBV4-2 to TRBJ1-5; possible D gene TRBD1, 6 bases. Germline CDR1 and CDR2: LGHNA and YNFKEQ. This CDR3 has 14 residues. V was trimmed by 4 bases and J by 3 bases, leaving 10 bases between them. DNA of the CDR3: TGTGCCAGCAGCCCCGACAGGTTCAATCAGCCCCAGCATTTT. Its protein product is CASSPDRFNQPQHF.

This rearrangement joins TRBV7-9 to TRBJ2-1, with a possible D match to TRBD2 (6 bases). The germline V and J ends were trimmed by 2 bases and 8 bases, with 10 bases remaining between them. The CDR3 runs to 13 residues. Germline V gene lookup returns CDR1 SEHNR and CDR2 FQNEAQ (reference sequence). CDR3 sequence reads: CASSLQGDYEQFF. CDR3 DNA sequence: TGTGCCAGCAGCTTACAAGGGGACTATGAGCAGTTCTTC.

DNA for the CDR3: TGTGCCAGCAGTGACTCCGGCAGCCGACTAGCGGACGCCCCAGCCAAAAACATTCAGTACTTC. Translation gives CASSDSGSRLADAPAKNIQYF. The chain carries TRBV6-4 and TRBJ2-4; 9 bases align to TRBD2. Per germline, CDR1 MRHNA and CDR2 SNTAGT. V shed 0 bases, J shed 0 bases, and the junction held 15 bases outside the gene matches. The CDR3 extends over 21 amino acids.

This clone appeared once. The chain couples TRBV28 to TRBJ2-7; 10 bases are a match to TRBD1. Trimming cost V 3 bases and J 7 bases; bases outside gene matches: 6. CDR1 is MDHEN, CDR2 SYDVKM, per germline. The CDR3 has 14 amino acids. CDR3 loop: CASSLTGGELEQYF. The CDR3 DNA is TGTGCCAGCAGTTTGACAGGGGGCGAATTAGAGCAGTACTTC.

This chain uses TRBV15 with TRBJ1-3, with D perhaps TRBD1 (6 bases). CDR3 size: 14 residues. Between the trimmed V and J ends, which lost 3 bases and 2 bases, there was a span of 8 bases. Per the germline V gene, CDR1 is LNHNV and CDR2 is YYDKDF (reference sequence). This CDR3 reads CATSSHRAGNTIYF. The CDR3 DNA is TGTGCCACCAGCAGTCACAGGGCTGGAAACACCATATATTTT.

The chain carries TRBV7-9 and TRBJ1-1, with a tentative D call TRBD1 (6 bases). This CDR3 is 14 amino acids long. V was shortened by 4 bases and J by 5 bases, with 14 bases between the two germline ends. Germline CDR1 is SEHNR and CDR2 is FQNEAQ (reference sequence). CDR3 coding DNA: TGTGCCAGCAGCTCGGGGGGGGGCGGGACTGAAGCTTTCTTT. Encoded protein: CASSSGGGGTEAFF.

This chain connects TRBV7-3 to TRBJ2-1; D might be TRBD2 (5 bases). CDR3 size: 16 residues. The ends were cut back, 0 bases at V and 0 bases at J, with 9 bases in the middle. Germline CDR1 reads SGHTA; CDR2 reads FQGTGA. Written as DNA, the CDR3 is TGTGCCAGCAGCTTAACTAGCGACTTCTCCTACAATGAGCAGTTCTTC. Its translation: CASSLTSDFSYNEQFF.

This clone was found a few times. At the DNA level, this CDR3 is encoded by other sequences in the same sample as well. The rearrangement uses TRBV6-1 and TRBJ2-7; 7 nucleotides line up with TRBD2. The germline gives CDR1 MNHNS, CDR2 SASEGT. V gave up 0 bases and J gave up 1 base; unmatched junction bases: 3. The length of the CDR3 is 15 residues. CDR3 protein: CASSEAASGSYEQYF. CDR3 coding DNA: TGTGCCAGCAGTGAAGCCGCTAGCGGTTCCTACGAGCAGTACTTC.

This sequence joins TRBV13 and TRBJ2-6; D remains unclear. There are 15 residues in the CDR3. Germline V lookup: CDR1 PRHDT, CDR2 FYEKMQ (reference sequence). The ends were cut back, 0 bases at V and 0 bases at J, with 3 bases in the middle. DNA of the CDR3: TGTGCCAGCAGCTTAGGGCGCTCTGGGGCCAACGTCCTGACTTTC. It codes for CASSLGRSGANVLTF.

V gene TRBV6-4 combines with J gene TRBJ2-3, with 7 positions matching TRBD2. V dropped 2 bases and J dropped 3; count of bases not matched to a gene: 8. From germline, CDR1 is MRHNA and CDR2 SNTAGT. The CDR3 consists of 16 residues. This chain's CDR3 is CASSDGAGEGTDTQYF. CDR3 nucleotide sequence: TGTGCCAGCAGTGACGGGGCGGGAGAAGGAACAGATACGCAGTATTTT.

V gene TRBV7-9 combines with J gene TRBJ1-1, with D perhaps matching TRBD1 (5 bases). V was cut by 1 base and J by 2 bases, with 11 bases left in between. This CDR3 region has 15 residues. CDR1 SEHNR and CDR2 FQNEAQ come from the germline V gene (reference sequence). CDR3 sequence: CASSLGRGLNTEAFF. CDR3 DNA: TGTGCCAGCAGCTTAGGAAGGGGACTAAACACTGAAGCTTTCTTT.

The chain combines TRBV2 with TRBJ2-7, with TRBD2 identical over 9 bases. The CDR3 is 17 residues long. Germline lookup yields CDR1 SNHLY and CDR2 FYNNEI. V shed 6 bases and J 3 bases; nucleotides not matched to a gene: 15. CDR3 coding DNA: TGTGCCAGCAGGACCTTTAATGGGCGGGAGGGCCGCTACGAGCAGTACTTC. Translating gives CASRTFNGREGRYEQYF.

The rearrangement joins TRBV19 to TRBJ1-2; a possible D gene is TRBD1 (6 bases). The CDR3 has 13 amino acids. Per germline, CDR1 LNHDA and CDR2 SQIVND (reference sequence). V dropped 8 bases and J dropped 4 bases, with 14 bases sitting between them. The CDR3 DNA is TGTGCCAGTTCGTCAGGGGAGATCTATGGCTACACCTTC. This translates into CASSSGEIYGYTF.

The rearrangement links TRBV6-5 to TRBJ2-1; TRBD2 matches at 11 bases. The CDR3 is 14 residues long. Germline V gives CDR1 MNHEY, CDR2 SVGAGI. V was clipped by 6 bases and J by 6 bases; unmatched bases: 4. This CDR3 reads CASRTSGSGNEQFF. In DNA form, the CDR3 reads TGTGCCAGCAGAACTAGCGGGAGCGGCAATGAGCAGTTCTTC.

The V gene is TRBV27, the J gene TRBJ2-5; 7 bases fit TRBD2. V shed 3 bases, J shed 5 bases, and the junction held 9 bases outside the gene matches. The CDR3 extends over 15 amino acids. The V gene's germline CDR1 is MNHEY and CDR2 SMNVEV (reference sequence). The CDR3 loop is CASSFEFGTKETQYF. DNA of the CDR3: TGTGCCAGCAGTTTTGAATTTGGGACTAAGGAGACCCAGTACTTC.

CDR3 in amino acids: CASSSDSSYNEQFF. The CDR3 coding sequence is TGTGCCAGCAGTTCGGACAGCTCCTACAATGAGCAGTTCTTC. The chain combines TRBV27 with TRBJ2-1, with D possibly TRBD1 on 6 matching bases. With 4 bases removed from V and 0 bases from J, the gap between germline ends came to 7 bases. The CDR3 spans 14 residues. Per the germline V gene, CDR1 is MNHEY and CDR2 is SMNVEV (reference sequence).

The rearrangement joins TRBV28 to TRBJ1-1; 8 bases map to TRBD1. V was pared by 5 bases and J by 7 bases, with 6 bases of the junction left unmatched. Germline CDR1 reads MDHEN; CDR2 reads SYDVKM. The CDR3 is made up of 13 amino acids. In DNA, the CDR3 is TGTGCCAGCAGTACCAGGACAGGGATTGAAGCTTTCTTT. It translates to CASSTRTGIEAFF.

V and J are TRBV29-1 and TRBJ2-1; TRBD2 aligns across 8 bases. The V gene end was trimmed by 7 bases and the J gene end by 4 bases; junction bases not matched to a gene: 6. The CDR3 spans 13 residues. Germline V gives CDR1 SQVTM, CDR2 ANQGSEA. The CDR3: CSALAGVYNEQFF. The CDR3, as DNA: TGCAGCGCGCTAGCGGGCGTATACAATGAGCAGTTCTTC.

This clone is deemed medium-sized. V usage is TRBV4-1 and J usage is TRBJ2-7; 7 nucleotides match TRBD2. Germline values: CDR1 MGHRA, CDR2 YSYEKL. CDR3 length equals 17 residues. Trimming at V came to 3 bases and at J to 5 bases, leaving 16 bases not matched to a gene. The CDR3 region has the DNA TGCGCCAGCAGCCAGACCCTCCCCCACCGACTAGCCCACGAGCAGTACTTC. Its translation: CASSQTLPHRLAHEQYF.